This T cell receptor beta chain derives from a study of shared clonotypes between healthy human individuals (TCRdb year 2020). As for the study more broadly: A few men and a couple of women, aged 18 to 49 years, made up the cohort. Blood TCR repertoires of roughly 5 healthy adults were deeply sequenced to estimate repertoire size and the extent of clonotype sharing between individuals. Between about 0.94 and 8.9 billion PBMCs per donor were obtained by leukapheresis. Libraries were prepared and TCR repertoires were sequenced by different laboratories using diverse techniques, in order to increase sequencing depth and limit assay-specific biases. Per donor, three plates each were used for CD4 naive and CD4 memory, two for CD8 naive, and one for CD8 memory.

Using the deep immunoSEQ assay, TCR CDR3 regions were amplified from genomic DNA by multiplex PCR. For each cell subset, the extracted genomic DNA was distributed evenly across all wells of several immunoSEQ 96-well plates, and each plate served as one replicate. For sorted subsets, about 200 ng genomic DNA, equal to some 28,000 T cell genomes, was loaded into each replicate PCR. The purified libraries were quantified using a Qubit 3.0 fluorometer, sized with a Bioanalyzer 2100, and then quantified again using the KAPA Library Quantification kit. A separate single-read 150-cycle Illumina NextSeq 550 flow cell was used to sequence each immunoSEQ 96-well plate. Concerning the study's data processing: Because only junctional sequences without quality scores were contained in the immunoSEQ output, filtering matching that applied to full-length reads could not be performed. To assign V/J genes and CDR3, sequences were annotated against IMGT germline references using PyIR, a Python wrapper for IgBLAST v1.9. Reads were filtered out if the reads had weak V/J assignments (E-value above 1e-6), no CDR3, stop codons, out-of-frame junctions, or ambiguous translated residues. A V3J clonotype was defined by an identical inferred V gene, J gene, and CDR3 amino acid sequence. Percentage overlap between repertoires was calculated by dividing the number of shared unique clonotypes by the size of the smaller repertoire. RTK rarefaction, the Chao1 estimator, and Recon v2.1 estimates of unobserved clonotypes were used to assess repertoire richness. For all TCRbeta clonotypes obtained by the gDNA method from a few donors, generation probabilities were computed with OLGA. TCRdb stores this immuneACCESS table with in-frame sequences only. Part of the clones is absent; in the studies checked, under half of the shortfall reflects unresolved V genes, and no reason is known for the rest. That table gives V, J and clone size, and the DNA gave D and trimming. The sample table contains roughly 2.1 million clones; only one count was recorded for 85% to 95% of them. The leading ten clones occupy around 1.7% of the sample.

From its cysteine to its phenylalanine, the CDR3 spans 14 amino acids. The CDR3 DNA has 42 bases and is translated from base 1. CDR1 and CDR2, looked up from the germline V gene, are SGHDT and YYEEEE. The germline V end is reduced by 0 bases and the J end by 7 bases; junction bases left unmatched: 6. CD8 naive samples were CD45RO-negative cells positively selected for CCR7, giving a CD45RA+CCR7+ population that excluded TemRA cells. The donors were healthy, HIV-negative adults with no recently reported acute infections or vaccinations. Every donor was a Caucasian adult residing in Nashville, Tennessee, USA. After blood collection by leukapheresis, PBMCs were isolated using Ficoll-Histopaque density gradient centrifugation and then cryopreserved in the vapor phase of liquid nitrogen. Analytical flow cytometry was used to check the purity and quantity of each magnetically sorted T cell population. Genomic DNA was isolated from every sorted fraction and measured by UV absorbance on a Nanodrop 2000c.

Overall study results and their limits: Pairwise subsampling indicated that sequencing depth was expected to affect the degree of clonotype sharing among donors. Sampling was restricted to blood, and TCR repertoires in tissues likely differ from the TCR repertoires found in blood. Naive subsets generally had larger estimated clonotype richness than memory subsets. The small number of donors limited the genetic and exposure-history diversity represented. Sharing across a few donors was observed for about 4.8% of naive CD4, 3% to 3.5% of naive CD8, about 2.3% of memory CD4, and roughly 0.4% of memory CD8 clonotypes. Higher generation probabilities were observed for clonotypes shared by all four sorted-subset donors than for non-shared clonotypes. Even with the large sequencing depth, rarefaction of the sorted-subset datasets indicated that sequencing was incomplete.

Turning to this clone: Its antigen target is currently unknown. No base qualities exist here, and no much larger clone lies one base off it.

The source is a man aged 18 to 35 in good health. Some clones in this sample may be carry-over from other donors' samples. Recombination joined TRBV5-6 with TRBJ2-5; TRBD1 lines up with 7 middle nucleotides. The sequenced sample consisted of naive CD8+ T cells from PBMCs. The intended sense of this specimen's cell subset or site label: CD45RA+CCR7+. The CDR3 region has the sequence CASSLGTGSGTQYF. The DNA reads TGTGCCAGCAGCTTGGGGACAGGTTCGGGGACCCAGTACTTC.